Each of the 28 T cell receptor beta chains below was sequenced from the same sample in a study of blood T cell repertoires in COVID-19. TCRdb's copy holds only in-frame clones and misses some; the assay was immunoSEQ multiplex PCR. This sample has around 160,000 clones, with around 81% found just once. The sequenced material came from peripheral blood. These receptors were collected from a middle-aged woman with active or convalescent COVID-19.

V is TRBV2 and J is TRBJ2-7; TRBD1 is a possible D gene (5 bases). The CDR3 spans 13 residues. V was trimmed by 6 bases and J by 0 bases, leaving 9 bases between them. CDR1 and CDR2 from the germline V gene are SNHLY and FYNNEI. The CDR3 sequence is CASRGASSYEQYF. The CDR3 DNA reads TGTGCCAGCAGAGGGGCCAGCTCCTACGAGCAGTACTTC.

The chain joins TRBV12-3 or TRBV12-4 to TRBJ2-3; TRBD1 is a possible D gene (5 bases). Trimming took off 2 bases at V and 4 bases at J, with 7 bases between the two ends. This CDR3 has 13 residues. The CDR3 bases are TGTGCCAGCAGTTTACAGGGCGCAGATACGCAGTATTTT. It is translated as CASSLQGADTQYF.

The chain recombines TRBV30 with TRBJ1-5; 7 bases are a match to TRBD1. The CDR3 contains 12 residues. With 1 base clipped from V and 9 bases from J, the junction kept 3 bases outside the gene matches. Per the germline V gene, CDR1 is GTSNPN and CDR2 is SVGIG (reference sequence). CDR3 sequence (DNA): TGTGCCTGGAGTGCAGGGGGTGGGCCCCAGCATTTT. It is translated as CAWSAGGGPQHF.

The V gene is TRBV29-1, the J gene TRBJ2-3, with D possibly TRBD2 on 5 matching bases. V was trimmed by 4 bases and J by 0 bases, leaving 11 bases between them. The germline V gene encodes CDR1 SQVTM and CDR2 ANQGSEA. This CDR3 is 14 amino acids long. The CDR3 nucleotides are TGCAGCGTTGGAGGGCTGGTTAGCACAGATACGCAGTATTTT. Its protein is CSVGGLVSTDTQYF.

The V and J genes are TRBV28 and TRBJ1-2, with a tentative D call TRBD1 (5 bases). The CDR3 is made up of 14 amino acids. Germline V gene data show CDR1 as MDHEN and CDR2 as SYDVKM. V was clipped by 2 bases and J by 8 bases, with 15 bases between them. The CDR3 spells CASSLDWGRKGYTF. As DNA, the CDR3 is TGTGCCAGCAGTTTAGATTGGGGCCGAAAAGGCTACACCTTC.

This clone was found once. The rearrangement uses TRBV10-2 and TRBJ2-2; D ambiguous. The CDR3 runs to 11 residues. Deletions cut 6 bases from V and 7 bases from J, with 6 bases between. CDR1 WSHSY and CDR2 SAAADI come from the germline V gene. The CDR3 DNA is TGCGCCAGCAGCACGGGCGGGGAGCTGTTTTTT. Translating it yields CASSTGGELFF.

This rearrangement joins TRBV18 to TRBJ2-1; D call uncertain. The CDR3 is made up of 13 amino acids. CDR1 and CDR2 (germline): KGHSH, LQKENI. The germline V and J ends were trimmed by 3 bases and 5 bases, with 8 bases remaining between them. The CDR3 sequence is CASSPYLDNEQFF. The CDR3 DNA reads as TGTGCCAGCTCACCCTACCTAGACAATGAGCAGTTCTTC.

The J gene is TRBJ1-5, the V gene TRBV4-1; perhaps TRBD1 as D (6 bases). With 0 bases removed from V and 7 bases from J, the gap between germline ends came to 10 bases. The length of the CDR3 is 14 residues. Germline assignment: CDR1 MGHRA and CDR2 YSYEKL. CDR3 DNA: TGCGCCAGCAGCCAAGAACAGGGATCGCAGCCCCAGCATTTT. This sequence encodes CASSQEQGSQPQHF.

This clone was recorded only once. This chain links TRBV7-9 with TRBJ2-2; a weak D match, TRBD2 (6 bases). The CDR3 has 16 residues. V was pared by 5 bases and J by 1 base, with 14 bases between. CDR1 and CDR2 (germline): SEHNR, FQNEAQ (reference sequence). The CDR3, as DNA: TGTGCCAGCAGCGTAACCGGGACTCTGAACACCGGGGAGCTGTTTTTT. Amino acids: CASSVTGTLNTGELFF.

J is TRBJ2-1 and V is TRBV9; 8 nucleotides agree with TRBD2. Germline CDR1 reads SGDLS; CDR2 reads YYNGEE. This CDR3 spans 15 amino acids. V trimming: 4 bases; J trimming: 7 bases; junction bases outside the gene matches: 10. CDR3 coding DNA: TGTGCCAGCAGCCTTGTGGGCGGGGGGATGAATGAGCAGTTCTTC. Its protein is CASSLVGGGMNEQFF.

The rearrangement links TRBV5-1 to TRBJ2-1; tentatively, D is TRBD1 (5 bases). V gave up 0 bases and J gave up 7 bases, with 11 bases separating them. The CDR3 sequence is 14 residues long. Germline V gene sequence: CDR1 SGHRS, CDR2 YFSETQ. CDR3 in amino acids: CASSLDARVNEQFF. As DNA, the CDR3 is TGCGCCAGCAGCTTGGATGCCAGGGTGAATGAGCAGTTCTTC. Combining the CDR3 with reference TRBV5-1 and TRBJ2-1 gives the whole variable domain KAGVTQTPRYLIKTRGQQVTLSCSPISGHRSVSWYQQTPGQGLQFLFEYFSETQRNKGNFPGRFSGRQFSNSRSEMNVSTLELGDSALYLCASSLDARVNEQFFGPGTRLTVL.

This clone was seen just once. The chain has TRBV7-9 and TRBJ2-3; 8 bases are shared with TRBD1. CDR1 SEHNR and CDR2 FQNEAQ come from the germline V gene (reference sequence). Losses at the gene ends were 1 base for V and 0 bases for J; bases not matched to a gene: 9. The CDR3 is 18 amino acids. This chain's CDR3 is CASSLVVGTGSSTDTQYF. The CDR3 DNA sequence: TGTGCCAGCAGCTTAGTAGTAGGGACAGGCAGTAGCACAGATACGCAGTATTTT. The variable domain in full, with the rest retrieved from reference TRBV7-9 and TRBJ2-3, is DTGVSQNPRHKITKRGQNVTFRCDPISEHNRLYWYRQTLGQGPEFLTYFQNEAQLEKSRLLSDRFSAERPKGSFSTLEIQRTEQGDSAMYLCASSLVVGTGSSTDTQYFGPGTRLTVL.

The rearrangement joins TRBV2 to TRBJ1-1; 7 nucleotides match TRBD1. V lost 1 base, J lost 11 bases, and 7 bases stayed unmatched. Germline-derived CDR1 and CDR2 are SNHLY and FYNNEI. The CDR3 is 13 residues long. The CDR3 DNA sequence: TGTGCCAGCAGTGAAGGGGAACAGGGGTCGGCTTTCTTT. It yields the protein CASSEGEQGSAFF.

The chain links TRBV19 to TRBJ2-7, with TRBD2 matching 10 bases. Trimming at V came to 6 bases and at J to 3 bases, leaving 11 bases not matched to a gene. This CDR3 comprises 16 residues. Germline V gives CDR1 LNHDA, CDR2 SQIVND (reference sequence). For the CDR3, the DNA is TGTGCCAGTAGCCGGACTAGCGGAGCACTAGTCTACGAGCAGTACTTC. It encodes CASSRTSGALVYEQYF. The full variable domain, rest sourced from reference TRBV19 and TRBJ2-7, is DGGITQSPKYLFRKEGQNVTLSCEQNLNHDAMYWYRQDPGQGLRLIYYSQIVNDFQKGDIAEGYSVSREKKESFPLTVTSAQKNPTAFYLCASSRTSGALVYEQYFGPGTRLTVT.

This sequence joins TRBV30 and TRBJ1-3; the D is unclear. V shed 2 bases and J shed 7 bases, with 9 bases lying between them. The CDR3 is made up of 12 amino acids. Germline values: CDR1 GTSNPN, CDR2 SVGIG (reference sequence). The CDR3 region is CAWSTAGNTIYF. In nucleotides, the CDR3 is TGTGCCTGGAGTACAGCGGGGAACACCATATATTTT.

The chain uses TRBV5-6 and TRBJ1-3; D is undetermined. The CDR3 loop spans 14 amino acids. Trimming took 3 bases from V and 0 from J, leaving 7 bases between them. CDR1 is SGHDT, CDR2 YYEEEE, per germline. CDR3 in DNA: TGTGCCAGCAGCTGGGAGGACTCTGGAAACACCATATATTTT. Translating it yields CASSWEDSGNTIYF.

CDR3 residues: CASRTDQMNTEAFF. The CDR3 nucleotides read TGTGCCAGCAGGACAGATCAGATGAACACTGAAGCTTTCTTT. The rearrangement links TRBV25-1 to TRBJ1-1; tentative D call: TRBD1 (5 bases). The germline V gene has CDR1 MGHDK and CDR2 SYGVNS. The V gene lost 6 bases and the J gene lost 0 bases, with 11 bases spanning the gap. The CDR3 totals 14 residues.

This sequence joins TRBV4-1 and TRBJ2-2; no clear D. Deletions cut 1 base from V and 6 bases from J, with 15 bases between. This CDR3 has 16 residues. CDR1 and CDR2 from the germline V gene are MGHRA and YSYEKL. The DNA for the CDR3 is TGCGCCAGCAGCCAAGCGAATTTAGTGTCCCCCGGGGAGCTGTTTTTT. Amino acids: CASSQANLVSPGELFF.

V and J are TRBV5-1 and TRBJ2-7, with D possibly TRBD1 on 8 matching bases. V gave up 4 bases and J gave up 6 bases, with 20 bases separating them. The germline gives CDR1 SGHRS, CDR2 YFSETQ. CDR3 length equals 15 residues. CDR3 loop: CASSLEGNRGGEQYF. CDR3 nucleotide sequence: TGCGCCAGCAGCCTGGAGGGCAACAGGGGGGGCGAGCAGTACTTC.

The chain uses TRBV9 and TRBJ2-1, with 7 bases matching TRBD2. The CDR3 contains 17 residues. V lost 2 bases to trimming and J lost 5 bases; unmatched junction nucleotides: 13. Germline CDR1 is SGDLS and CDR2 is YYNGEE. The chain's CDR3 is CASSVTTIGLADNEQFF. DNA of the CDR3: TGTGCCAGCAGCGTTACCACCATCGGGCTAGCGGACAATGAGCAGTTCTTC.

The chain combines TRBV30 with TRBJ2-7, with a possible D match to TRBD2 (6 bases). The CDR3 consists of 14 residues. Germline V lookup: CDR1 GTSNPN, CDR2 SVGIG (reference sequence). The ends were cut back, 2 bases at V and 2 bases at J, with 13 bases in the middle. CDR3 sequence reads: CAWSPGPGAYEQYF. CDR3 nucleotide sequence: TGTGCCTGGAGTCCTGGACCGGGGGCCTACGAGCAGTACTTC.

V gene TRBV27 combines with J gene TRBJ1-2; 7 nucleotides match TRBD1. The CDR3 is made up of 16 amino acids. Germline V gene lookup returns CDR1 MNHEY and CDR2 SMNVEV (reference sequence). The junction had 9 bases not matched to a gene; V was cut back by 5 bases and J by 0 bases. This CDR3 reads CASSPGLGGPNYGYTF. CDR3 nucleotides: TGTGCCAGCAGTCCCGGGTTAGGGGGCCCTAACTATGGCTACACCTTC.

V is TRBV7-2 and J is TRBJ1-5, with a tentative D call TRBD1 (5 bases). This CDR3 comprises 16 residues. Trimming removed 2 bases at V and 2 bases at J, with 13 bases between. Germline V gene sequence: CDR1 SGHTA, CDR2 FQGNSA. CDR3 coding DNA: TGTGCCAGCAGCTTAAACGCAGGGATGGGCAATCAGCCCCAGCATTTT. As protein: CASSLNAGMGNQPQHF.

The gene calls are TRBV25-1 and TRBJ1-2, with TRBD1 identical over 7 bases. The CDR3 is 15 amino acids. CDR1 is MGHDK, CDR2 SYGVNS, per germline. V lost 1 base to trimming and J lost 5 bases; unmatched junction nucleotides: 7. The CDR3 DNA follows: TGTGCCAGCAGTGAATCCGGAGACAGGGCATATGGCTACACCTTC. This gives the protein CASSESGDRAYGYTF.

The gene calls are TRBV28 and TRBJ1-2; 8 positions match TRBD1. The CDR3 is made up of 16 amino acids. Germline trimming cut 5 bases from V and 3 bases from J; bases unmatched to any gene: 11. Germline V gene sequence: CDR1 MDHEN, CDR2 SYDVKM. The CDR3 spells CASSLSGDRNYYGYTF. DNA for the CDR3: TGTGCCAGCAGTCTTTCGGGGGACAGGAACTACTATGGCTACACCTTC.

This clone showed up just once. This rearrangement joins TRBV3-1 (or the pseudogene TRBV3-2) to TRBJ1-1; the D gene is possibly TRBD1 (6 bases). Per the germline V gene, CDR1 is LGHDT and CDR2 is YNNKEL (reference sequence). The V end lost 4 bases, the J end lost 9 bases, and 9 bases lay between the germline ends. The CDR3 has 11 residues. CDR3 in amino acids: CASSPQGKAFF. In nucleotides, the CDR3 is TGTGCCAGCAGCCCGCAGGGGAAAGCTTTCTTT.

This clone was picked up one time. J is TRBJ2-7 and V is TRBV29-1; TRBD2 is a possible D gene (6 bases). The V end was cut by 4 bases, the J end by 1 base, with 11 bases between. Germline CDR1 reads SQVTM; CDR2 reads ANQGSEA. The CDR3 sequence is 13 residues long. CDR3 in DNA: TGCAGCGTTGCTGGAGGGGAGTCCTACGAGCAGTACTTC. Its protein product is CSVAGGESYEQYF.

The J gene is TRBJ1-2, the V gene TRBV7-2; D remains ambiguous. CDR3 length equals 13 residues. CDR1 is SGHTA and CDR2 is FQGNSA in the germline V gene. Between the trimmed V and J ends, which lost 5 bases and 5 bases, there was a span of 12 bases. CDR3 loop: CASSRDRGYGYTF. The CDR3 DNA reads as TGTGCCAGCAGCCGAGATAGAGGATATGGCTACACCTTC.